The following is a T cell receptor beta chain sequence with its context. V dropped 3 bases and J dropped 0 bases, with 9 bases sitting between them. This CDR3 comprises 14 residues. Germline lookup yields CDR1 DFQATT and CDR2 SNEGSKA (reference sequence). From the RT-PCR reads, TCRdb called clonotypes with MiXCR, one entry per CDR3 protein. Of around 700,000 distinct CDR3 sequences in the sample, 14% were seen once. The source of this sequence is a female donor in good health, serving as a healthy control. The rearrangement uses TRBV20-1 and TRBJ2-4; D is unresolved. The sample consisted of memory CD4+ T cells from blood. The CDR3 region is CSASPLGAKNIQYF. CDR3 DNA: TGCAGTGCTAGTCCACTCGGAGCCAAAAACATTCAGTACTTC.